The 2 T cell receptor beta chains given below trace back to one sample, sequenced in a study of shared clonotypes between healthy human individuals. TCRdb keeps only in-frame clones here, not all; method: immunoSEQ multiplex PCR. This table holds around 2,000,000 clones, roughly 96% found once. Sequencing input: naive CD4+ T cells sorted from blood. This sample's subset: CD45RA+ positively selected. The receptor source for this set is a man in his late teens or twenties in good health.

The rearrangement links TRBV7-6 to TRBJ2-3, with 9 bases identical to TRBD1. Germline trimming cut 5 bases from V and 0 bases from J; bases unmatched to any gene: 6. Germline values: CDR1 SGHVS, CDR2 FNYEAQ. The CDR3 totals 16 residues. The CDR3 loop reads CASSAHRGQSTDTQYF. CDR3 DNA: TGTGCCAGCAGCGCCCACAGGGGGCAGAGCACAGATACGCAGTATTTT.

The chain recombines TRBV6-1 with TRBJ2-1; 7 bases match TRBD2. The junction had 5 bases not matched to a gene; V was cut back by 2 bases and J by 4 bases. This CDR3 spans 15 amino acids. Germline V lookup: CDR1 MNHNS, CDR2 SASEGT. The CDR3 loop reads CASSETSVIYNEQFF. The CDR3 DNA is TGTGCCAGCAGTGAAACTAGCGTAATTTACAATGAGCAGTTCTTC.